Listed here are 24 T cell receptor beta chains from one sample, sequenced in a study of blood T cell repertoires in COVID-19. TCRdb's table, derived via immunoSEQ multiplex PCR, lists solely in-frame clones and lacks some. The repertoire holds about 42,000 clones, with more than 70% as singletons. Source material: peripheral blood. These receptors came from an older man with acute or convalescent COVID-19.

The V call is TRBV14, the J call TRBJ2-7; 8 bases are a match to TRBD1. The CDR3 runs 16 residues. With V trimmed by 1 base and J by 0 bases, 5 bases remained unmatched. The germline V gene encodes CDR1 SGHDN and CDR2 FVKESK. The CDR3 reads CASSQGQGRSSYEQYF. CDR3 sequence (DNA): TGTGCCAGCAGCCAAGGACAGGGGCGGAGCTCCTACGAGCAGTACTTC. Variable domain in full (rest from reference TRBV14 and TRBJ2-7): EAGVTQFPSHSVIEKGQTVTLRCDPISGHDNLYWYRRVMGKEIKFLLHFVKESKQDESGMPNNRFLAERTGGTYSTLKVQPAELEDSGVYFCASSQGQGRSSYEQYFGPGTRLTVT.

The CDR3 sequence is CASSTRTRGETQYF. CDR3 in DNA: TGTGCCAGCAGCACCCGTACTAGGGGGGAGACCCAGTACTTC. The chain couples TRBV7-7 to TRBJ2-5; D may be TRBD1 (6 bases). Trimming removed 5 bases at V and 5 bases at J, with 15 bases between. Germline CDR1 SSHAT, CDR2 FNYEAQ (reference sequence). This CDR3 has 14 amino acids.

The V and J genes are TRBV15 and TRBJ2-2, with 10 bases fitting TRBD1. Germline trimming cut 0 bases from V and 2 bases from J; bases unmatched to any gene: 3. The CDR3 is 17 residues long. From germline, CDR1 is LNHNV and CDR2 YYDKDF (reference sequence). The CDR3 region is CATSREGTGANTGELFF. CDR3 nucleotides: TGTGCCACCAGCAGAGAGGGGACAGGGGCCAACACCGGGGAGCTGTTTTTT.

The J gene is TRBJ2-7, the V gene TRBV14; no clear D. CDR3 length: 13 residues. Trimming cost V 2 bases and J 6 bases, with 11 bases left between them. Germline assignment: CDR1 SGHDN and CDR2 FVKESK. The CDR3 DNA reads as TGTGCCAGCAGCCAATTCTTGAGTCTCGAGCAGTACTTC. Translating it yields CASSQFLSLEQYF.

V gene TRBV5-1 combines with J gene TRBJ1-5; maybe TRBD1 (5 bases). Trimming took 0 bases from V and 7 from J, leaving 17 bases between them. This CDR3 region has 16 residues. Per the germline V gene, CDR1 is SGHRS and CDR2 is YFSETQ. The CDR3 DNA reads TGCGCCAGCAGCTTGGTCCTCAGCGGGCCAGGGCAGCCCCAGCATTTT. Protein product: CASSLVLSGPGQPQHF.

The chain employs TRBV28 and TRBJ2-7, with D perhaps matching TRBD1 (6 bases). CDR3 length: 15 residues. Germline V gene lookup returns CDR1 MDHEN and CDR2 SYDVKM. The V and J ends lost 3 bases and 2 bases respectively, with 14 bases between them. The chain's CDR3 is CASSFISAGAYEQYF. CDR3 sequence (DNA): TGTGCCAGCAGTTTTATAAGTGCAGGGGCCTACGAGCAGTACTTC.

The chain combines TRBV7-9 with TRBJ1-2, with D possibly TRBD1 on 6 matching bases. Germline V gives CDR1 SEHNR, CDR2 FQNEAQ (reference sequence). The V end was cut by 5 bases, the J end by 2 bases, with 9 bases between. The CDR3 covers 13 residues. CDR3 region: CASSEQGNYGYTF. In DNA, the CDR3 is TGTGCCAGCAGCGAACAGGGAAACTATGGCTACACCTTC.

This chain uses TRBV19 with TRBJ2-2, with TRBD2 matching over 8 bases. Germline-derived CDR1 and CDR2 are LNHDA and SQIVND (reference sequence). V shed 2 bases and J 4 bases; nucleotides not matched to a gene: 15. This CDR3 spans 19 amino acids. Here the CDR3 reads CASSINTRGGGRRTGELFF. In nucleotides, the CDR3 is TGTGCCAGTAGTATAAATACTCGGGGCGGGGGGCGTCGCACCGGGGAGCTGTTTTTT.

The chain couples TRBV2 to TRBJ1-3; D might be TRBD1 (6 bases). Germline V gives CDR1 SNHLY, CDR2 FYNNEI. This CDR3 comprises 14 residues. Deletions cut 4 bases from V and 4 bases from J, with 11 bases between. Written as DNA, the CDR3 is TGTGCCAGCAGTGTACGCAGGGGCGGAAACACCATATATTTT. Translation gives CASSVRRGGNTIYF.

This clone was seen once. The J gene is TRBJ1-4, the V gene TRBV24-1, with D tentatively TRBD1 (6 bases). Trimming cost V 6 bases and J 7 bases, with 20 bases left between them. In germline, CDR1 is KGHDR, CDR2 SFDVKD. This CDR3 has 16 amino acids. CDR3 residues: CATSTSTGRWSEKLFF. CDR3 DNA sequence: TGTGCCACCAGTACTAGTACAGGGAGATGGAGTGAAAAACTGTTTTTT.

There are a few counts of this clone. The chain joins TRBV7-3 to TRBJ2-5; maybe TRBD2 (5 bases). Trimming left V 1 base short and J 7 bases short, with 10 bases between. Germline lookup yields CDR1 SGHTA and CDR2 FQGTGA. The CDR3 contains 13 residues. The CDR3 DNA reads as TGTGCCAGCAGCTTAAACCCCCGGGGGACCCAGTACTTC. This encodes CASSLNPRGTQYF.

The chain uses TRBV10-3 and TRBJ2-7; 7 bases agree with TRBD1. The V segment lost 5 bases and the J segment 2 bases; nucleotides outside the gene matches: 6. The CDR3 contains 14 residues. Germline V lookup: CDR1 ENHRY, CDR2 SYGVKD. CDR3 bases: TGTGCCATCAGTCCCGGGACAGAAACCTACGAGCAGTACTTC. As protein: CAISPGTETYEQYF.

The genes are TRBV2 and TRBJ2-5, with TRBD2 matching over 7 bases. The CDR3 length is 15 residues. V shed 4 bases, J shed 3 bases, and the junction held 8 bases outside the gene matches. The V gene's germline CDR1 is SNHLY and CDR2 FYNNEI. The CDR3 reads CASSASTSRKETQYF. In DNA, the CDR3 is TGTGCCAGCAGTGCCTCGACTAGCCGAAAAGAGACCCAGTACTTC.

This chain connects TRBV7-9 to TRBJ1-6; D call uncertain. The germline V gene has CDR1 SEHNR and CDR2 FQNEAQ (reference sequence). The CDR3 has 15 amino acids. V lost 1 base to trimming and J lost 5 bases, with 9 bases between them. The CDR3 sequence: CASSLVDRNNSPLHF. The CDR3 coding sequence is TGTGCCAGCAGCTTAGTAGATCGAAATAATTCACCCCTCCACTTT.

J is TRBJ2-1 and V is TRBV4-3, with TRBD2 matching 10 bases. Germline V gives CDR1 LGHNA, CDR2 YSLEER. The CDR3 extends over 16 amino acids. Trimming at V came to 1 base and at J to 2 bases, leaving 2 bases not matched to a gene. The CDR3 sequence is CASSQVTSGTYNEQFF. The CDR3 DNA reads TGCGCCAGCAGCCAAGTTACTAGCGGGACCTACAATGAGCAGTTCTTC.

The chain couples TRBV5-8 to TRBJ2-1; D gene uncertain. This CDR3 is built from 17 residues. Germline loops: CDR1 SGHTS, CDR2 YDEGEE. The V gene lost 1 base and the J gene lost 0 bases, with 14 bases spanning the gap. The DNA for the CDR3 is TGTGCCAGCAGCTTGTCACCCAGCGATAGCTCCTACAATGAGCAGTTCTTC. Translation gives CASSLSPSDSSYNEQFF.

The chain combines TRBV9 with TRBJ1-3; tentatively, D is TRBD1 (5 bases). CDR1 SGDLS and CDR2 YYNGEE come from the germline V gene. This CDR3 has 16 residues. V gave up 0 bases and J gave up 2 bases, with 12 bases separating them. The CDR3: CASSVGGGMTGNTIYF. CDR3 in DNA: TGTGCCAGCAGCGTAGGTGGGGGGATGACTGGAAACACCATATATTTT.

The genes are TRBV7-9 and TRBJ1-4; D is unresolved. The CDR3 has 13 residues. V lost 8 bases, J lost 9 bases, and 16 bases lay in between. Germline CDR1 reads SEHNR; CDR2 reads FQNEAQ (reference sequence). CDR3 nucleotides: TGTGCCAGCGCAACCGGGAGGGCACAAAAACTGTTTTTT. It translates to CASATGRAQKLFF.

This chain uses TRBV7-9 with TRBJ2-7; 8 nucleotides agree with TRBD1. CDR1 is SEHNR, CDR2 FQNEAQ, per germline (reference sequence). V was clipped by 1 base and J by 5 bases; unmatched bases: 13. This CDR3 region has 17 residues. CDR3 sequence: CASSLDRGSEFRNEQYF. CDR3 DNA: TGTGCCAGCAGCTTAGACAGGGGGAGTGAGTTCCGGAACGAGCAGTACTTC. The full variable domain, with the rest looked up from reference TRBV7-9 and TRBJ2-7, is DTGVSQNPRHKITKRGQNVTFRCDPISEHNRLYWYRQTLGQGPEFLTYFQNEAQLEKSRLLSDRFSAERPKGSFSTLEIQRTEQGDSAMYLCASSLDRGSEFRNEQYFGPGTRLTVT.

The rearrangement joins TRBV30 to TRBJ2-7, with TRBD1 identical over 8 bases. V lost 2 bases, J lost 5 bases, and 5 bases stayed unmatched. Germline V gene lookup returns CDR1 GTSNPN and CDR2 SVGIG (reference sequence). The CDR3 has 13 residues. For the CDR3, the DNA is TGTGCCTGGAGTATTGGACAGGGCCACGAGCAGTACTTC. Amino acid sequence: CAWSIGQGHEQYF.

The chain carries TRBV29-1 and TRBJ1-3; D is ambiguous. The CDR3 spans 14 residues. V lost 4 bases, J lost 3 bases, and 13 bases lay in between. Per the germline V gene, CDR1 is SQVTM and CDR2 is ANQGSEA. The CDR3 loop is CSVAYSSVGNTIYF. The CDR3 DNA reads TGCAGCGTTGCTTACAGTAGTGTTGGAAACACCATATATTTT.

This chain joins TRBV24-1 and TRBJ1-2, with TRBD1 as a possible D gene (6 bases). V lost 9 bases to trimming and J lost 6 bases, with 16 bases between them. The CDR3 extends over 13 amino acids. Germline V CDR1 and CDR2: KGHDR, SFDVKD. The CDR3 nucleotides are TGTGCCACCTCGAACAGGGAGGGGGATGGCTACACCTTC. Amino acids: CATSNREGDGYTF.

The J gene is TRBJ1-2, the V gene TRBV18; the D is unclear. The CDR3 is made up of 12 amino acids. From germline, CDR1 is KGHSH and CDR2 LQKENI. Trimming stripped 2 bases from V and 4 bases from J, with 5 bases between. CDR3 sequence: CASSPGLYGYTF. For the CDR3, the DNA is TGTGCCAGCTCACCAGGGCTCTATGGCTACACCTTC.

This clone was observed a few times. CDR3 bases: TGCGCCAGCAGCAAACTAGGGAACACCGGGGAGCTGTTTTTT. Amino acids: CASSKLGNTGELFF. V and J are TRBV5-1 and TRBJ2-2; TRBD2 might be the D (5 bases). With 4 bases removed from V and 1 base from J, the gap between germline ends came to 8 bases. This CDR3 has 14 amino acids. Germline assignment: CDR1 SGHRS and CDR2 YFSETQ. Complete variable domain (other parts from reference TRBV5-1 and TRBJ2-2): KAGVTQTPRYLIKTRGQQVTLSCSPISGHRSVSWYQQTPGQGLQFLFEYFSETQRNKGNFPGRFSGRQFSNSRSEMNVSTLELGDSALYLCASSKLGNTGELFFGEGSRLTVL.